These 23 T cell receptor beta chains originate from one sample sequenced in a study of beta chain features in type 1 diabetes. Sequencing targeted expressed TCRB transcripts, as all isolated RNA had been reverse transcribed. Clones were sequenced by immunoSEQ multiplex PCR, and TCRdb holds only the in-frame ones, with some missing. The data show hundreds of thousands of clones, approximately 14% seen once. Specimen: central memory CD4+ T cells from blood. These receptors originate from a man aged 25-40 years in good health.

J is TRBJ2-4 and V is TRBV5-4; 7 bases align to TRBD1. Trimming took 1 base from V and 8 from J; bases not matched to a gene: 12. This CDR3 spans 16 amino acids. Germline CDR1 and CDR2: SGHNT and YYREEE (reference sequence). For the CDR3, the DNA is TGTGCCAGCAGCTTGCCACAGGGGCCGGAAAGGGACATTCAGTACTTC. As protein: CASSLPQGPERDIQYF.

The chain is built from TRBV27 and TRBJ2-1, with 9 bases identical to TRBD1. Germline V gives CDR1 MNHEY, CDR2 SMNVEV (reference sequence). CDR3 length: 16 residues. V gave up 6 bases and J gave up 1 base; unmatched junction bases: 7. The CDR3 is CASRAQQGASYNEQFF. The CDR3 coding sequence is TGTGCCAGCAGGGCACAACAGGGGGCATCCTACAATGAGCAGTTCTTC.

Only a few counts were recorded for this clone. The same CDR3 arises from other DNA sequences in this sample as well. V is TRBV30 and J is TRBJ1-2, with 7 bases fitting TRBD1. The V segment lost 7 bases and the J segment 1 base; nucleotides outside the gene matches: 6. The CDR3 has 13 residues. Germline assignment: CDR1 GTSNPN and CDR2 SVGIG (reference sequence). This CDR3 is CAYHRGFNYGYTF. The CDR3 region has the DNA TGTGCCTATCACAGGGGATTTAACTATGGCTACACCTTC.

Ten or more counts support this clone. This chain links TRBV14 with TRBJ1-4; 8 nucleotides agree with TRBD1. The CDR3 extends over 19 amino acids. The germline gives CDR1 SGHDN, CDR2 FVKESK. After removal of 4 bases from V and 6 bases from J, the junction contained 19 bases not matched to a gene. In DNA, the CDR3 is TGTGCCAGCAGCCCCCGGCGACCGGGACAGGACCGGGCGCATGAAAAACTGTTTTTT. This encodes CASSPRRPGQDRAHEKLFF.

The chain joins TRBV6-7 to TRBJ2-7; either TRBD1 or TRBD2 may fit D (5 bases each). TRBV6-7 is an ORF for which the function is uncertain. V was cut by 10 bases and J by 4 bases, with 17 bases left in between. The CDR3 contains 13 residues. CDR3 sequence reads: CATTGRSHYEQYV. The CDR3 DNA is TGTGCCACCACGGGACGCAGTCATTACGAGCAGTACGTC.

This clone was seen more than once but under ten times. CDR3 sequence (DNA): TGTGCCAGCAGCGGGGGCTACAATGAGCAGTTCTTC. It specifies CASSGGYNEQFF. The V call is TRBV14, the J call TRBJ2-1, with D tentatively TRBD1 or TRBD2 (5 bases each). V lost 5 bases to trimming and J lost 3 bases, with 5 bases between them. The CDR3 loop spans 12 amino acids. Germline CDR1 reads SGHDN; CDR2 reads FVKESK.

The chain couples TRBV4-3 to TRBJ1-3; D ambiguous. The CDR3 loop spans 17 amino acids. From germline, CDR1 is LGHNA and CDR2 YSLEER. V was clipped by 0 bases and J by 0 bases, with 12 bases between them. CDR3 loop: CASSQDTLTVSGNTIYF. The CDR3 nucleotides read TGCGCCAGCAGCCAAGATACCTTAACTGTCTCTGGAAACACCATATATTTT.

The V and J genes are TRBV10-1 and TRBJ2-7; D gene ambiguous. The germline CDR1 and CDR2 sequences are WNHNN and SYGVQD (reference sequence). The CDR3 covers 14 residues. V lost 1 base and J 4 bases, leaving 11 bases between the germline ends. CDR3 amino acids: CASSELGTAYEQYV. Written as DNA, the CDR3 is TGCGCCAGCAGTGAGTTAGGCACCGCTTACGAGCAGTACGTC.

This clone was counted between two and nine times. The chain recombines TRBV9 with TRBJ2-5; 7 bases are a match to TRBD2. The CDR3 consists of 14 residues. The V and J ends lost 4 bases and 3 bases, in that order; junction bases with no gene match: 6. Germline assignment: CDR1 SGDLS and CDR2 YYNGEE. CDR3: CASSHSGWEETQYF. In DNA form, the CDR3 reads TGTGCCAGCAGCCATAGCGGGTGGGAAGAGACCCAGTACTTC.

The rearrangement links TRBV6-5 to TRBJ2-5; no firm D call. The germline V gene encodes CDR1 MNHEY and CDR2 SVGAGI. The CDR3 is made up of 15 amino acids. V lost 2 bases and J lost 0, with 10 bases in between. The CDR3 sequence is CASSYEAAYQETQYF. DNA of the CDR3: TGTGCCAGCAGTTACGAGGCAGCATACCAAGAGACCCAGTACTTC.

This clone was counted a few times. The chain uses TRBV20-1 and TRBJ2-5; D call uncertain. The CDR3 has 11 amino acids. Germline V gene lookup returns CDR1 DFQATT and CDR2 SNEGSKA (reference sequence). V was pared by 6 bases and J by 3 bases, with 8 bases between. The CDR3 region is CSARWEETQYF. DNA of the CDR3: TGCAGTGCCCGGTGGGAAGAGACCCAGTACTTC.

This clone showed up just a few times. J is TRBJ1-1 and V is TRBV6-1; D might be TRBD1 (6 bases). Between the trimmed V and J ends, which lost 6 bases and 9 bases, there was a span of 23 bases. Germline V gene lookup returns CDR1 MNHNS and CDR2 SASEGT. This CDR3 comprises 15 residues. CDR3 loop: CASSRGVSGATQAFF. CDR3 nucleotides: TGTGCCAGCAGCCGAGGAGTCTCAGGGGCGACTCAAGCTTTCTTT.

The rearrangement uses TRBV4-1 and TRBJ1-3, with D perhaps TRBD1 (5 bases). The germline gives CDR1 MGHRA, CDR2 YSYEKL. Trimming took 1 base from V and 4 from J, leaving 17 bases between them. There are 17 residues in the CDR3. CDR3 nucleotides: TGCGCCAGCAGCCAAGGCTTCAAGGGGACGTCGGGAAACACCATATATTTT. Residues: CASSQGFKGTSGNTIYF.

This clone was picked up many times. The rearrangement uses TRBV11-3 and TRBJ2-3; no firm D call. The CDR3 length is 14 residues. V was shortened by 4 bases and J by 0 bases, with 8 bases between the two germline ends. CDR1 and CDR2 (germline): SGHNT, YENEEA. The CDR3 loop reads CASSYGASTDTQYF. CDR3 DNA: TGTGCCAGCAGCTACGGAGCGAGCACAGATACGCAGTATTTT.

This clone turned up a few times. This chain links TRBV28 with TRBJ2-3, with 11 bases fitting TRBD2. The ends lost 4 bases at V and 2 bases at J; junction bases unmatched: 11. Germline CDR1 MDHEN, CDR2 SYDVKM. The CDR3 has 18 residues. The CDR3 sequence: CASSSELAGGLFTDTQYF. The CDR3 DNA follows: TGTGCCAGCAGTTCTGAATTAGCGGGGGGGCTATTCACAGATACGCAGTATTTT.

The chain recombines TRBV29-1 with TRBJ1-1; tentatively, D is TRBD1 (5 bases). V lost 4 bases and J lost 5, with 14 bases in between. The CDR3 length is 13 residues. From germline, CDR1 is SQVTM and CDR2 ANQGSEA. The CDR3, as DNA: TGCAGCGTTGCCCTTGGGACCCGGACTGAAGCTTTCTTT. Encoded protein: CSVALGTRTEAFF. Full variable domain (rest looked up from reference TRBV29-1 and TRBJ1-1): SAVISQKPSRDICQRGTSLTIQCQVDSQVTMMFWYRQQPGQSLTLIATANQGSEATYESGFVIDKFPISRPNLTFSTLTVSNMSPEDSSIYLCSVALGTRTEAFFGQGTRLTVV.

The rearrangement uses TRBV30 and TRBJ1-1, with TRBD1 as a possible D gene (6 bases). The CDR3 runs 14 residues. Germline lookup yields CDR1 GTSNPN and CDR2 SVGIG (reference sequence). V was pared by 5 bases and J by 1 base, with 14 bases between. The CDR3 sequence is CAWAKGVTNTEAFF. The DNA of the CDR3 is TGTGCCTGGGCCAAGGGGGTGACGAACACTGAAGCTTTCTTT.

This chain joins TRBV27 and TRBJ2-3; 8 bases agree with TRBD1. V trimming: 7 bases; J trimming: 4 bases; junction bases outside the gene matches: 7. CDR1 is MNHEY, CDR2 SMNVEV, per germline (reference sequence). CDR3 length: 14 amino acids. The CDR3 loop is CASTQDRAADTQYF. The CDR3 nucleotides are TGTGCCAGCACCCAGGACAGGGCGGCAGATACGCAGTATTTT.

This clone has just a few counts. The chain joins TRBV18 to TRBJ2-1, with D possibly TRBD2 on 5 matching bases. The CDR3 is made up of 13 amino acids. V was cut by 2 bases and J by 5 bases, with 7 bases left in between. Germline V CDR1 and CDR2: KGHSH, LQKENI. Written as DNA, the CDR3 is TGTGCCAGCTCACCAAGGCGGGACAATGAGCAGTTCTTC. As protein: CASSPRRDNEQFF.

There are a few counts of this clone. The chain carries TRBV11-2 and TRBJ2-1, with no clear D. The CDR3 extends over 15 amino acids. Deletions cut 5 bases from V and 0 bases from J, with 11 bases between. Germline-derived CDR1 and CDR2 are SGHAT and FQNNGV. CDR3 amino acids: CASSPTRSSYNEQFF. In nucleotides, the CDR3 is TGTGCCAGCAGCCCTACCCGGAGCTCCTACAATGAGCAGTTCTTC.

This clone has more than one count but fewer than ten. This sequence joins TRBV15 and TRBJ2-3, with 10 bases fitting TRBD1. The CDR3 is 14 amino acids. The V and J ends lost 5 bases and 6 bases, in that order; junction bases with no gene match: 5. Germline assignment: CDR1 LNHNV and CDR2 YYDKDF (reference sequence). The CDR3 spells CATSADRGLDTQYF. DNA for the CDR3: TGTGCCACCAGCGCGGACAGGGGGTTGGATACGCAGTATTTT.

This clone appeared many times. V usage is TRBV7-9 and J usage is TRBJ2-7; 10 bases map to TRBD2. Germline V gene sequence: CDR1 SEHNR, CDR2 FQNEAQ (reference sequence). After removal of 8 bases from V and 7 bases from J, the junction contained 11 bases not matched to a gene. The CDR3 runs 14 residues. CDR3 region: CASGLAGDAGEQYV. Here the CDR3 DNA reads TGTGCCAGCGGTCTAGCGGGAGATGCGGGGGAGCAGTACGTC.

V is TRBV10-3 and J is TRBJ1-1; possibly TRBD1 for D (5 bases). The CDR3 loop spans 13 amino acids. Germline V gene sequence: CDR1 ENHRY, CDR2 SYGVKD. The V gene lost 4 bases and the J gene lost 0 bases, with 6 bases spanning the gap. The CDR3 here is CAISGDLNTEAFF. In DNA form, the CDR3 reads TGTGCCATCAGTGGGGACCTGAACACTGAAGCTTTCTTT.